This TCR beta chain is drawn from a study of T-cell reconstitution after alpha-beta-depleted transplantation in children. The CDR3 contains 15 residues. V lost 5 bases and J lost 3; bases outside the gene matches: 6. Germline V gene sequence: CDR1 LGHDT, CDR2 YNNKEL (reference sequence). This clonotype was seen ten or more times. Unique molecular identifiers were incorporated into the prepared TCRbeta library. From the PCR reads, TCRdb called clonotypes with MiXCR, one entry per CDR3 protein. The data contain fewer than 120,000 distinct CDR3 sequences, under 13% of them seen just once; the ten biggest clones take up less than 10%.

Material: PBMCs from the stem cell graft donor, obtained from the stem cell graft. This receptor was taken from a human donor who donated a stem cell graft to a child with acute lymphoblastic leukemia. This rearrangement joins TRBV3-1 to TRBJ2-2; 7 bases fit TRBD2. For the CDR3, the DNA is TGTGCCAGCAGCAAGGGAGGGATTTACACCGGGGAGCTGTTTTTT. It codes for CASSKGGIYTGELFF. The whole variable domain, remainder taken from reference TRBV3-1 and TRBJ2-2, is DTAVSQTPKYLVTQMGNDKSIKCEQNLGHDTMYWYKQDSKKFLKIMFSYNNKELIINETVPNRFSPKSPDKAHLNLHINSLELGDSAVYFCASSKGGIYTGELFFGEGSRLTVL.